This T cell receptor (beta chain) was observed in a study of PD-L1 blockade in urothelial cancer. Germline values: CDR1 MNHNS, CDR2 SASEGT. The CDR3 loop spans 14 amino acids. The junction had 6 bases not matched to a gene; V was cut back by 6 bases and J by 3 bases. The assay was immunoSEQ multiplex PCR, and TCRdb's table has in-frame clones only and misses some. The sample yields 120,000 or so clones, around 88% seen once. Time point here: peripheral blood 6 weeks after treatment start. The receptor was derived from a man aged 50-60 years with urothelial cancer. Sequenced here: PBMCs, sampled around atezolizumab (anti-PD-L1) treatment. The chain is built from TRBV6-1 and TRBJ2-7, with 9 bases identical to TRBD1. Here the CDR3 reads CASRSPGQGYEQYF. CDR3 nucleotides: TGTGCCAGCAGGTCCCCGGGACAGGGCTACGAGCAGTACTTC.